This TCR beta chain was found in a study of cytomegalovirus exposure and HLA in healthy donors. Study observations and caveats: It was reportedly the case that the classifier diagnosed cytomegalovirus status with high specificity and sensitivity. It emerged from a later analysis that several of the most significant clusters appeared to be linked to common viral pathogens. Solely CMV serostatus was available to characterize immune exposure.

Comments on this clone: No antigen is known for it.

The germline V gene has CDR1 SGHRS and CDR2 YFSETQ. The CDR3 is made up of 15 amino acids. The trim removed 4 bases at V and 5 bases at J, leaving 5 bases unmatched. 60 Vbeta and 13 Jbeta primers were used in PCR. Using immunoSEQ multiplex PCR, the repertoire was profiled, and TCRdb retains in-frame clones only, with some absent. The sample includes roughly 160,000 clones, 80% of them seen just once. This clonotype originated in a man aged 25 to 40 in good health and CMV-seronegative. Sequencing used PBMCs. The chain recombines TRBV5-1 with TRBJ2-1, with 11 bases that match TRBD2. The CDR3: CASSVSGGAHNEQFF. For the CDR3, the DNA is TGCGCCAGCAGCGTTAGCGGGGGGGCCCACAATGAGCAGTTCTTC.